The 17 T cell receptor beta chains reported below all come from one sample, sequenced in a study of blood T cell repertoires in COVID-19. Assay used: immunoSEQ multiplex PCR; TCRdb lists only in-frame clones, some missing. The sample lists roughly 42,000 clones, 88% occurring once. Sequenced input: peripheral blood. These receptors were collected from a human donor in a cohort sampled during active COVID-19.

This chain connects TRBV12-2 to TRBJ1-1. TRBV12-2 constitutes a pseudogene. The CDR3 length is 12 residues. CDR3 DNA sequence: TGTGCAAGTCGCTCCTCGGGCACTGAAGCTTTCTTT. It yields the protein CASRSSGTEAFF.

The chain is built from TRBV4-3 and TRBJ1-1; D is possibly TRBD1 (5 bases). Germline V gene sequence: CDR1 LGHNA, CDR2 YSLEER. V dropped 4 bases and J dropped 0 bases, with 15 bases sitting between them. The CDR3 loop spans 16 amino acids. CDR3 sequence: CASSLGQDMMNTEAFF. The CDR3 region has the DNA TGCGCCAGCAGCCTCGGACAAGACATGATGAACACTGAAGCTTTCTTT.

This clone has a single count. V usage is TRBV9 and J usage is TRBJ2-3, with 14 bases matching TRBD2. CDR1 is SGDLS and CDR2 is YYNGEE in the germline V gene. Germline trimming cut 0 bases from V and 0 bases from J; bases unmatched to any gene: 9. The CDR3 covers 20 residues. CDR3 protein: CASSVAVRTSGGSSTDTQYF. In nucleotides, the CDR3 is TGTGCCAGCAGCGTAGCAGTTCGGACTAGCGGGGGGTCTAGCACAGATACGCAGTATTTT.

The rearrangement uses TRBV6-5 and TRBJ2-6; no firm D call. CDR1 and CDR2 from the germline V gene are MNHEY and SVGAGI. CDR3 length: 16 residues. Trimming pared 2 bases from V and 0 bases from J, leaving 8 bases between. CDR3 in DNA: TGTGCCAGCAGTTACCAGGATGCCTCTGGGGCCAACGTCCTGACTTTC. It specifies CASSYQDASGANVLTF.

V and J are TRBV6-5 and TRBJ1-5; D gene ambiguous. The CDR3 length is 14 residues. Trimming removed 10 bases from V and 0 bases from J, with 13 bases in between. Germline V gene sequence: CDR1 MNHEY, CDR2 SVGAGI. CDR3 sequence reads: CAIFQAYSNQPQHF. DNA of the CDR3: TGTGCCATATTCCAGGCTTATAGCAATCAGCCCCAGCATTTT.

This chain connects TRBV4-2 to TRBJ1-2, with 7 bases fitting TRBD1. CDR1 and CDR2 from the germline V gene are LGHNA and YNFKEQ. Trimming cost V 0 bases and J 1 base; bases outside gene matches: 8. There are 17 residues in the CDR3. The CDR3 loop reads CASSQEGGWDGNYGYTF. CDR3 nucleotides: TGTGCCAGCAGCCAAGAAGGGGGCTGGGACGGTAACTATGGCTACACCTTC.

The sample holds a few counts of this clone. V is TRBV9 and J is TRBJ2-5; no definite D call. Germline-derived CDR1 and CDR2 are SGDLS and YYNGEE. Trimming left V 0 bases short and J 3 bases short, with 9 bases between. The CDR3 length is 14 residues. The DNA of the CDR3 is TGTGCCAGCAGCGTAGCAGACAATAAAGAGACCCAGTACTTC. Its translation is CASSVADNKETQYF.

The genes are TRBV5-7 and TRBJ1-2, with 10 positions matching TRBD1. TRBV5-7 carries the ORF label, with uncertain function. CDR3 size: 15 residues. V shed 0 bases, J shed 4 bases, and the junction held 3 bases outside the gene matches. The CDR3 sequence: CASSLVGTGVYGYTF. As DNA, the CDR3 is TGTGCCAGCAGCTTGGTAGGGACAGGGGTCTATGGCTACACCTTC.

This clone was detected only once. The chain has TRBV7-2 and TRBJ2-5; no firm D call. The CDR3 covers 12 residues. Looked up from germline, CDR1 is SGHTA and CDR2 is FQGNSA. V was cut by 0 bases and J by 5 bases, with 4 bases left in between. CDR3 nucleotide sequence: TGTGCCAGCAGCTTAGCTTCGGAGACCCAGTACTTC. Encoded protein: CASSLASETQYF.

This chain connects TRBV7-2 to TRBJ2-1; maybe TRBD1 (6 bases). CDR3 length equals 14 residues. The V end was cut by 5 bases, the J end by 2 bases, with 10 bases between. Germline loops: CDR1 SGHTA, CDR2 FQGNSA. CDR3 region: CASSPDRTYNEQFF. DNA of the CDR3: TGTGCCAGCAGCCCGGACAGAACCTACAATGAGCAGTTCTTC.

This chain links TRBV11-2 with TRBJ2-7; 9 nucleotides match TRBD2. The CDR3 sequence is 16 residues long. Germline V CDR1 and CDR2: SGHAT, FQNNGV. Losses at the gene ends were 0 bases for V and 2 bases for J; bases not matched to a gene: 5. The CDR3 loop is CASSLDRIAGAYEQYF. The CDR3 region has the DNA TGTGCCAGCAGCTTAGATCGAATAGCGGGGGCCTACGAGCAGTACTTC.

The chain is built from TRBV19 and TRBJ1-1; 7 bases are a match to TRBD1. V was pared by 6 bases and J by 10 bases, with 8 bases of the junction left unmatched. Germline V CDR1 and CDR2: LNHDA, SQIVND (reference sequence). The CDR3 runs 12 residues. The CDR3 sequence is CASRIRQGSAFF. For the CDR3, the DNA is TGTGCCAGTAGGATAAGACAGGGTTCAGCTTTCTTT.

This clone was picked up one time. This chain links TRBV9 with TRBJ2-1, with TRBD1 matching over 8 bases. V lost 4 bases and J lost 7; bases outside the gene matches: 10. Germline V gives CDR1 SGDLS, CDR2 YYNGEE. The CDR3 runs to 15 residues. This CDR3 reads CASSLIAGTGNEQFF. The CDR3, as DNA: TGTGCCAGCAGCCTAATAGCCGGGACAGGTAATGAGCAGTTCTTC.

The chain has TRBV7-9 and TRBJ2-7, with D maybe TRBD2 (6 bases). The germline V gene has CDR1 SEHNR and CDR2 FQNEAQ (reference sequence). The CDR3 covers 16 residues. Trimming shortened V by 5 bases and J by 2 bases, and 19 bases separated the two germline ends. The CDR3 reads CASSPLIGGLPYEQYF. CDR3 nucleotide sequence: TGTGCCAGCAGCCCACTTATCGGGGGTTTACCCTACGAGCAGTACTTC.

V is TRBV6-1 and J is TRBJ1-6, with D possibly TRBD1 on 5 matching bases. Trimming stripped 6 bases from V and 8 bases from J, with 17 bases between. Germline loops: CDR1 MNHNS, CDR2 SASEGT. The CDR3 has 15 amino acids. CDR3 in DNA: TGTGCCAGCAGCCGAACGGCGGGGGTAGATTCACCCCTCCACTTT. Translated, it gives CASSRTAGVDSPLHF.

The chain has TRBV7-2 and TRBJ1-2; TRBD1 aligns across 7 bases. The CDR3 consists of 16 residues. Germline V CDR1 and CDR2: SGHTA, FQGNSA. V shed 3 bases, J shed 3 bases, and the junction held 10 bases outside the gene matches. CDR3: CASSFGDRIIHYGYTF. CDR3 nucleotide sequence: TGTGCCAGCAGCTTTGGGGACAGAATCATTCACTATGGCTACACCTTC.

The CDR3 protein is CASIPTGVPYNSPLHF. The CDR3 DNA is TGCGCCAGCATCCCGACAGGGGTACCCTATAATTCACCCCTCCACTTT. The chain links TRBV10-2 to TRBJ1-6, with 8 positions matching TRBD1. The CDR3 spans 16 residues. Unmatched junction bases numbered 7, after V lost 7 bases and J lost 2 bases. The germline gives CDR1 WSHSY, CDR2 SAAADI.